The clone carrying this T cell receptor beta chain was observed at least ten times. The antigen remains undetermined. The data derive from a study of T-cell reconstitution after alpha-beta-depleted transplantation in children. The study's findings and limits: TCRbeta diversity was high at day 60 in some patients (a result of surviving recipient T cells and thymic progenitors). After one year, T-cell counts and TCRbeta diversity mostly came from new T cells. Alpha-beta T cells present about two months after transplant were reported to originate from several hundred expanded graft clones.

It was with unique molecular identifiers that the TCRbeta library was prepared. Using its own MiXCR run on the PCR reads, TCRdb lists one record per CDR3 protein. Altogether more than 400,000 distinct CDR3 sequences are present, about 40% being singletons, with the ten largest covering about 30%. The trim removed 8 bases at V and 9 bases at J, leaving 10 bases unmatched. The CDR3 spans 14 residues. CDR1 and CDR2 from the germline V gene are MNHEY and SVGEGT. This clonotype originated in a girl aged 2 to 9 with aplastic anemia, due to receive a stem cell transplant. Sequencing used PBMCs, obtained before TCRalphabeta/CD19-depleted stem cell transplant. The chain uses TRBV6-2 or TRBV6-3 and TRBJ2-4, with 10 bases fitting TRBD2. The CDR3 here is CASGPAGGRVIQYF. The DNA of the CDR3 is TGTGCCAGCGGACCAGCGGGGGGGCGTGTCATTCAGTACTTC.